The 8 T cell receptor beta chains reported below all come from one sample, sequenced in a study of early T cells in non-severe SARS-CoV-2 infection. One entry per CDR3 protein results from TCRdb running MiXCR on the 5' RACE reads. This sample has 28,000 or so distinct CDR3 sequences, with about 5% found just once. Sample: whole blood. These receptors all come from an adult who was a healthcare worker with PCR-confirmed SARS-CoV-2 infection or an uninfected control (not recorded which).

This clonotype was recorded at least ten times. The chain combines TRBV18 with TRBJ2-4; 9 nucleotides line up with TRBD2. V lost 2 bases to trimming and J lost 7 bases; unmatched junction nucleotides: 6. Germline V gene sequence: CDR1 KGHSH, CDR2 LQKENI. The CDR3 totals 15 residues. This CDR3 reads CASSPIAGVGNIQYF. DNA of the CDR3: TGTGCCAGCTCACCAATAGCGGGAGTGGGGAACATTCAGTACTTC.

This clonotype was counted at least ten times. The chain carries TRBV6-2 or TRBV6-3 and TRBJ1-5; D remains ambiguous. Germline-derived CDR1 and CDR2 are MNHEY and SVGEGT. The CDR3 runs 14 residues. The V end lost 3 bases, the J end lost 9 bases, and 15 bases lay between the germline ends. CDR3 residues: CASSYSAGVGPQHF. In DNA, the CDR3 is TGTGCCAGCAGTTATTCGGCAGGCGTAGGGCCCCAGCATTTT.

This clonotype was observed at least ten times. The gene calls are TRBV7-9 and TRBJ1-5, with 7 bases lining up with TRBD1. CDR3 length: 14 amino acids. The V and J ends lost 5 bases and 5 bases, in that order; junction bases with no gene match: 6. Germline-derived CDR1 and CDR2 are SEHNR and FQNEAQ (reference sequence). DNA of the CDR3: TGTGCCAGCAGCCCATGGGACAGCGATCAGCCCCAGCATTTT. It yields the protein CASSPWDSDQPQHF. The full variable domain, with the rest looked up from reference TRBV7-9 and TRBJ1-5, is DTGVSQNPRHKITKRGQNVTFRCDPISEHNRLYWYRQTLGQGPEFLTYFQNEAQLEKSRLLSDRFSAERPKGSFSTLEIQRTEQGDSAMYLCASSPWDSDQPQHFGDGTRLSIL.

This clonotype was counted many times. The chain is built from TRBV4-1 and TRBJ2-1; D ambiguous. Trimming shortened V by 4 bases and J by 8 bases, and 24 bases separated the two germline ends. Germline V gene lookup returns CDR1 MGHRA and CDR2 YSYEKL. CDR3 length: 17 amino acids. The CDR3 is CASSPFRAASELDEQFF. The CDR3 nucleotides read TGCGCCAGCAGCCCCTTTAGGGCGGCGAGTGAATTAGATGAGCAGTTCTTC.

This clonotype was seen at least ten times. The chain carries TRBV9 and TRBJ2-5; TRBD1 matches at 7 bases. This CDR3 comprises 14 residues. Germline V gives CDR1 SGDLS, CDR2 YYNGEE. V dropped 0 bases and J dropped 3; count of bases not matched to a gene: 2. The CDR3 DNA sequence: TGTGCCAGCAGCGTAGTAGGGGGCGAAGAGACCCAGTACTTC. This codes for CASSVVGGEETQYF.

This clonotype came up many times. The chain carries TRBV24-1 and TRBJ2-2, with 8 bases fitting TRBD2. J lost 5 bases, V lost 9 bases, and 4 bases had no gene match. Germline V gives CDR1 KGHDR, CDR2 SFDVKD. This CDR3 is built from 13 residues. The CDR3 region is CATRTSGTGELFF. DNA of the CDR3: TGTGCCACCCGAACTAGCGGTACCGGGGAGCTGTTTTTT.

This clonotype was picked up many times. V and J are TRBV4-2 and TRBJ2-1, with D uncertain. The CDR3 runs to 15 residues. Germline CDR1 and CDR2: LGHNA and YNFKEQ. V was pared by 0 bases and J by 6 bases, with 12 bases between. This CDR3 is CASSQDRTTRNEQFF. CDR3 sequence (DNA): TGTGCCAGCAGCCAAGATAGAACCACCCGCAATGAGCAGTTCTTC.

This clonotype was observed a handful of times. V usage is TRBV7-9 and J usage is TRBJ2-1; possible D gene TRBD1, 6 bases. Germline V gives CDR1 SEHNR, CDR2 FQNEAQ (reference sequence). V gave up 2 bases and J gave up 5 bases, with 19 bases separating them. The CDR3 sequence is 17 residues long. CDR3 sequence reads: CASSLYERTARNNEQFF. The CDR3, as DNA: TGTGCCAGCAGCTTATATGAGCGGACAGCCCGTAACAATGAGCAGTTCTTC. The whole variable domain, remainder taken from reference TRBV7-9 and TRBJ2-1, is DTGVSQNPRHKITKRGQNVTFRCDPISEHNRLYWYRQTLGQGPEFLTYFQNEAQLEKSRLLSDRFSAERPKGSFSTLEIQRTEQGDSAMYLCASSLYERTARNNEQFFGPGTRLTVL.